This TCR beta chain was captured by sequencing in a study of blood T cell repertoires in COVID-19. Whole-study context: T cells, B-cell-depleted T cells, or PBMCs provided the cDNA or gDNA that served as material.

This CDR3 contains 16 residues. After removal of 4 bases from V and 0 bases from J, the junction contained 8 bases not matched to a gene. From germline, CDR1 is SGHVS and CDR2 FNYEAQ. The table came from immunoSEQ multiplex PCR; TCRdb's copy has only in-frame clones and leaves some out. The sample consists of about 670,000 clones, about nine tenths of them appearing once. The chain uses TRBV7-6 and TRBJ1-1, with 7 bases matching TRBD1. This clonotype originated in a woman between 18 and 29 years old with acute or convalescent COVID-19. Sequencing was performed on peripheral blood. CDR3 in DNA: TGTGCCAGCAGCTCCAAAGCGACAGGGTTGAACACTGAAGCTTTCTTT. Translated, it gives CASSSKATGLNTEAFF.